These 18 T cell receptor beta chains were all obtained from the same sample, sequenced in a study of T-cell reconstitution after alpha-beta-depleted transplantation in children. The authors prepared the TCRbeta library with unique molecular identifiers. Each CDR3 protein gets one entry after TCRdb re-called the PCR reads with MiXCR. The sample records 200,000 to 250,000 distinct CDR3 sequences, about 9.2% being singletons. This specimen consisted of PBMCs from the stem cell graft donor, obtained from the stem cell graft. The receptor set was obtained from a human donor who donated a stem cell graft to a child with acute lymphoblastic leukemia.

This clonotype showed up just a few times. The V gene is TRBV7-8, the J gene TRBJ1-3; no reliable D call. Germline values: CDR1 SGHVS, CDR2 FQNEAQ. The CDR3 is 13 residues long. The V end lost 8 bases, the J end lost 0 bases, and 8 bases lay between the germline ends. The CDR3 sequence: CASGFSSGNTIYF. CDR3 sequence (DNA): TGTGCCAGCGGGTTTTCCTCTGGAAACACCATATATTTT.

Many counts were recorded for this clonotype. The chain links TRBV12-3 or TRBV12-4 to TRBJ2-2; 9 bases fit TRBD2. V dropped 7 bases and J dropped 1; count of bases not matched to a gene: 13. The CDR3 runs to 18 residues. The CDR3 sequence is CASIRGLAGGLNTGELFF. The CDR3 DNA sequence: TGTGCCAGCATCCGGGGATTGGCGGGGGGGCTGAACACCGGGGAGCTGTTTTTT.

In this sample, this clonotype turned up many times. V gene TRBV29-1 combines with J gene TRBJ2-7; tentatively, D is TRBD1 (7 bases). Germline lookup yields CDR1 SQVTM and CDR2 ANQGSEA. The CDR3 has 18 residues. Between the trimmed V and J ends, which lost 0 bases and 4 bases, there was a span of 25 bases. Here the CDR3 DNA reads TGCAGCGTTGAAGATCTGTCTGGGGGGACAGAGCTTTCTTACGAGCAGTACTTC. It specifies CSVEDLSGGTELSYEQYF.

The chain couples TRBV12-3 or TRBV12-4 to TRBJ1-1; tentatively, D is TRBD1 (5 bases). Trimming took 4 bases from V and 5 from J, leaving 17 bases between them. CDR3 length equals 15 residues. Written as DNA, the CDR3 is TGTGCCAGCAGTTCCCGGGACGGGTGGAGAACTGAAGCTTTCTTT. Encoded protein: CASSSRDGWRTEAFF.

This clonotype was observed many times. The chain couples TRBV11-2 to TRBJ1-5, with D tentatively TRBD1 (5 bases). Trimming cost V 0 bases and J 1 base, with 7 bases left between them. CDR3 length: 15 amino acids. Germline V gives CDR1 SGHAT, CDR2 FQNNGV. Written as DNA, the CDR3 is TGTGCCAGCAGCTTAGATTGGGGGAGCAATCAGCCCCAGCATTTT. This sequence encodes CASSLDWGSNQPQHF.

The V call is TRBV9, the J call TRBJ2-3, with 7 bases that match TRBD1. The CDR3 length is 16 residues. With V trimmed by 0 bases and J by 2 bases, 6 bases remained unmatched. The germline V gene encodes CDR1 SGDLS and CDR2 YYNGEE. The CDR3 loop reads CASSVEGKGATDTQYF. The CDR3, as DNA: TGTGCCAGCAGCGTAGAAGGGAAGGGGGCCACAGATACGCAGTATTTT.

The V gene is TRBV13, the J gene TRBJ2-6; D remains unclear. Trimming removed 0 bases at V and 0 bases at J, with 6 bases between. The CDR3 runs to 16 residues. Germline assignment: CDR1 PRHDT and CDR2 FYEKMQ (reference sequence). This CDR3 reads CASSLGESSGANVLTF. The CDR3 DNA is TGTGCCAGCAGCTTAGGCGAAAGCTCTGGGGCCAACGTCCTGACTTTC.

This clonotype was recorded many times. The gene calls are TRBV7-9 and TRBJ1-2, with D unresolved. The length of the CDR3 is 12 residues. The ends were cut back, 3 bases at V and 4 bases at J, with 6 bases in the middle. Germline V gene data show CDR1 as SEHNR and CDR2 as FQNEAQ (reference sequence). The CDR3 nucleotides read TGTGCCAGCAGCTTCGATGGCTATGGCTACACCTTC. Its translation: CASSFDGYGYTF.

The J gene is TRBJ2-7, the V gene TRBV5-1; 8 bases line up with TRBD1. J was trimmed by 0 bases and V by 4 bases; bases with no gene match: 3. Germline V gives CDR1 SGHRS, CDR2 YFSETQ. The CDR3 consists of 14 residues. The CDR3 protein is CASSRTGSSYEQYF. The CDR3 DNA reads as TGCGCCAGCAGCAGGACAGGGAGCTCCTACGAGCAGTACTTC.

This clonotype was seen a handful of times. V is TRBV10-3 and J is TRBJ1-1; TRBD1 is a possible D gene (5 bases). The CDR3 is made up of 13 amino acids. V lost 4 bases and J lost 0, with 6 bases in between. CDR1 and CDR2 (germline): ENHRY, SYGVKD. CDR3 nucleotides: TGTGCCATCAGTGGACAGTTGAACACTGAAGCTTTCTTT. Its protein product is CAISGQLNTEAFF.

This clonotype was picked up a small number of times. This chain connects TRBV12-3 or TRBV12-4 to TRBJ1-5; no firm D call. Trimming removed 3 bases at V and 5 bases at J, with 11 bases between. The CDR3 totals 14 residues. The CDR3 here is CASSFGGRDQPQHF. In nucleotides, the CDR3 is TGTGCCAGCAGTTTCGGAGGGAGGGATCAGCCCCAGCATTTT.

In this sample, this clonotype turned up many times. The rearrangement links TRBV12-3 or TRBV12-4 to TRBJ2-3; D unresolved. This CDR3 comprises 16 residues. The V end lost 3 bases, the J end lost 6 bases, and 19 bases lay between the germline ends. The CDR3 is CASSFRVSPIADTQYF. The CDR3 DNA sequence: TGTGCCAGCAGTTTTAGAGTTTCCCCCATCGCGGATACGCAGTATTTT.

This clonotype has ten or more counts. V gene TRBV20-1 combines with J gene TRBJ2-1; 11 bases align to TRBD2. In germline, CDR1 is DFQATT, CDR2 SNEGSKA (reference sequence). This CDR3 is built from 17 residues. V was pared by 1 base and J by 6 bases, with 11 bases of the junction left unmatched. The CDR3 DNA is TGCAGTGCTAGAGTCCCTAGCGGGGGGCCTCAACGCAATGAGCAGTTCTTC. This codes for CSARVPSGGPQRNEQFF.

The CDR3 is CASSYLGTGGTDTQYF. CDR3 coding DNA: TGTGCCAGCAGTTACTTGGGTACCGGGGGTACAGATACGCAGTATTTT. The chain is built from TRBV6-5 and TRBJ2-3, with D perhaps TRBD2 (6 bases). The CDR3 is 16 amino acids. From germline, CDR1 is MNHEY and CDR2 SVGAGI. Deletions cut 1 base from V and 3 bases from J, with 14 bases between.

This clonotype occurred a few times. The chain carries TRBV7-6 and TRBJ1-6; 9 bases map to TRBD1. Unmatched junction bases numbered 7, after V lost 5 bases and J lost 8 bases. This CDR3 spans 15 amino acids. CDR1 is SGHVS, CDR2 FNYEAQ, per germline. CDR3 DNA sequence: TGTGCCAGCAGCGCCCGACAGGGGGTCGATTCACCCCTCCACTTT. This codes for CASSARQGVDSPLHF.

J is TRBJ2-7 and V is TRBV2; D may be TRBD2 (5 bases). This CDR3 contains 14 residues. Germline V lookup: CDR1 SNHLY, CDR2 FYNNEI. V was cut by 0 bases and J by 3 bases, with 9 bases left in between. The CDR3 protein is CASSEASGSYEQYF. In nucleotides, the CDR3 is TGTGCCAGCAGTGAAGCGTCGGGGAGCTACGAGCAGTACTTC. The full variable domain, in which reference TRBV2 and TRBJ2-7 provide the parts outside the CDR3, is EPEVTQTPSHQVTQMGQEVILRCVPISNHLYFYWYRQILGQKVEFLVSFYNNEISEKSEIFDDQFSVERPDGSNFTLKIRSTKLEDSAMYFCASSEASGSYEQYFGPGTRLTVT.

This clonotype appeared many times. The chain couples TRBV4-3 to TRBJ2-1, with D tentatively TRBD1 or TRBD2 (6 bases each). The CDR3 length is 15 residues. The V and J ends lost 1 base and 8 bases respectively, with 15 bases between them. Germline assignment: CDR1 LGHNA and CDR2 YSLEER. The CDR3: CASSQGRGLGYEQFF. In DNA, the CDR3 is TGCGCCAGCAGCCAAGGTCGGGGGCTTGGGTATGAGCAGTTCTTC.

This clonotype was recorded a few times. V is TRBV11-2 and J is TRBJ2-3; 7 bases are shared with TRBD2. Unmatched junction bases numbered 6, after V lost 0 bases and J lost 0 bases. Germline V gene data show CDR1 as SGHAT and CDR2 as FQNNGV. This CDR3 has 17 amino acids. The DNA for the CDR3 is TGTGCCAGCAGCTTAGATCCTCTAGCGGCTAGCACAGATACGCAGTATTTT. Its protein product is CASSLDPLAASTDTQYF.